Sequencing of this T cell receptor (beta chain) was carried out in a study of cytomegalovirus exposure and HLA in healthy donors. The donors were members of the validation cohort, which comprised roughly 130 subjects and was separate from the first cohort of 666 subjects. Trimming removed 2 bases at V and 2 bases at J, with 10 bases between. The CDR3 length is 14 residues. Per the germline V gene, CDR1 is SGHRS and CDR2 is YFSETQ. Only in-frame clones appear in the TCRdb table, and some are missing; sequencing was by immunoSEQ multiplex PCR. The sample holds around 300,000 clones, around 90% seen once.

This sequence joins TRBV5-1 and TRBJ2-5; D ambiguous. Specimen: PBMCs. This TCR was sampled from a woman in her twenties or thirties in good health and CMV-seropositive. CDR3 sequence reads: CASSFQAQQETQYF. The DNA for the CDR3 is TGCGCCAGCAGCTTTCAAGCCCAGCAAGAGACCCAGTACTTC.